This TCR beta chain was identified during a study of T cell changes during pregnancy in multiple sclerosis. Germline V lookup: CDR1 MNHNS, CDR2 SASEGT. There are 15 residues in the CDR3. Trimming took 7 bases from V and 4 from J; bases not matched to a gene: 7. This clone has more than one count but fewer than ten. TCRdb's table, derived via immunoSEQ multiplex PCR, lists solely in-frame clones and lacks some. The table lists tens of thousands of clones, 85% of them singletons, with 15% to 18% in the top ten. The source is a female donor in good health, enrolled as a control in a pregnancy study. The chain is built from TRBV6-1 and TRBJ2-5; 12 nucleotides match TRBD2. The material was CD8+ T cells from peripheral blood mononuclear cells, obtained in the first trimester of pregnancy. As DNA, the CDR3 is TGTGCCAGCACTATGCTAGCGGGAGGGGTAGAGACCCAGTACTTC. Translation: CASTMLAGGVETQYF.